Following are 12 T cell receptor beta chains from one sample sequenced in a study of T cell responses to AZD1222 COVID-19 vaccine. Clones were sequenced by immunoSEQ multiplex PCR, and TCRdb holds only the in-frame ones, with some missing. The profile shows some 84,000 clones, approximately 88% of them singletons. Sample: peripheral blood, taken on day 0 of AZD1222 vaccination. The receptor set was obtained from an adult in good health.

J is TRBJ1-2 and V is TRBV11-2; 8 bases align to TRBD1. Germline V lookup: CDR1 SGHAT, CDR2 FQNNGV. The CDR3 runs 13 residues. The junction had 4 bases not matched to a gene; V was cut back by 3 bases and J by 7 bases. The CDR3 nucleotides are TGTGCCAGCAGCTTGGGCAGGGGGCCTGGCTACACCTTC. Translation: CASSLGRGPGYTF.

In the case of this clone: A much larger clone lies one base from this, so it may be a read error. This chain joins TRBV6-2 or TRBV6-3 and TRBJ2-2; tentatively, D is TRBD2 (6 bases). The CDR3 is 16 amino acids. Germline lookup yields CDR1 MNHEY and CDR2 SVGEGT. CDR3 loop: CASSPSVTGYGGKLFF. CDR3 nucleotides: TGTGCCAGCAGCCCTTCTGTGACTGGCTATGGCGGGAAGCTGTTTTTT.

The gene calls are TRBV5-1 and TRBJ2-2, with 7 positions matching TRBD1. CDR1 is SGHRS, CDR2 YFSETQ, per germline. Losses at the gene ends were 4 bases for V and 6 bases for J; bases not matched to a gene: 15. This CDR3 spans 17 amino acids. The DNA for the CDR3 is TGCGCCAGCAGCCCGGGGACCGGGACAGCCTTGGCCGGGGAGCTGTTTTTT. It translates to CASSPGTGTALAGELFF.

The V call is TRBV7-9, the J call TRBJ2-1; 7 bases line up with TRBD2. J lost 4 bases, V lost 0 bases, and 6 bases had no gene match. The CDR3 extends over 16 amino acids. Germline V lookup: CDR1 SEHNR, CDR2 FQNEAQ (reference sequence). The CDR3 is CASSLARSGVYNEQFF. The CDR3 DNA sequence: TGTGCCAGCAGCTTAGCGCGGAGCGGGGTATACAATGAGCAGTTCTTC.

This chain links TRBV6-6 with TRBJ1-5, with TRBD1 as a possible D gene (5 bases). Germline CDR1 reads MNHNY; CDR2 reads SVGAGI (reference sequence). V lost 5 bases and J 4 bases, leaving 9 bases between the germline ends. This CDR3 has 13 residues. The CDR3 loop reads CASSDSANQPQHF. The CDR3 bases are TGTGCCAGCAGTGACAGTGCAAATCAGCCCCAGCATTTT.

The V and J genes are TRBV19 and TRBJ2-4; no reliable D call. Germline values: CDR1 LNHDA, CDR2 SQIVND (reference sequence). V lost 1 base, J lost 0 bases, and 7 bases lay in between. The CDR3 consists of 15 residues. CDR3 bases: TGTGCCAGTAGTATAGGCTACCTAGCCAAAAACATTCAGTACTTC. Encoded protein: CASSIGYLAKNIQYF.

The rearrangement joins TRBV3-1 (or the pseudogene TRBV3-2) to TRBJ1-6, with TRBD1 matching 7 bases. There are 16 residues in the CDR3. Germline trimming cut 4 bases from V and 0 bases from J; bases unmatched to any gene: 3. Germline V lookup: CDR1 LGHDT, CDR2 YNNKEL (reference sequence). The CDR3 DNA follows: TGTGCCAGCAGCCCCAGGGGGAGCTCCTATAATTCACCCCTCCACTTT. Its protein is CASSPRGSSYNSPLHF.

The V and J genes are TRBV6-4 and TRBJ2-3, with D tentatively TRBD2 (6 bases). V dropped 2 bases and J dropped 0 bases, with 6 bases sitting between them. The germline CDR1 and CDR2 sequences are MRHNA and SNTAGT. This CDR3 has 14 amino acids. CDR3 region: CASSDGTSTDTQYF. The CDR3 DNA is TGTGCCAGCAGTGACGGGACTAGCACAGATACGCAGTATTTT.

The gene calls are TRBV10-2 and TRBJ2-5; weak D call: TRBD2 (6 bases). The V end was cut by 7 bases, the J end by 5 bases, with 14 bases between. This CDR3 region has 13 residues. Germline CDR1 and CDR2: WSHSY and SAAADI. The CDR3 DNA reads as TGCGCCAGCACGCAGGGACTCCGGGAGACCCAGTACTTC. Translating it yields CASTQGLRETQYF.

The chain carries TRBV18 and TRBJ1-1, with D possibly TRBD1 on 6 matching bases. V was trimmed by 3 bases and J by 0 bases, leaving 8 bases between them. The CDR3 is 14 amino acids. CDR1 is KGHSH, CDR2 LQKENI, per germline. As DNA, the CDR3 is TGTGCCAGCTCACCCCAGGGGATGAACACTGAAGCTTTCTTT. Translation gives CASSPQGMNTEAFF. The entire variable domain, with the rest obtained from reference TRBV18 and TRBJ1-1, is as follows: NAGVMQNPRHLVRRRGQEARLRCSPMKGHSHVYWYRQLPEEGLKFMVYLQKENIIDESGMPKERFSAEFPKEGPSILRIQQVVRGDSAAYFCASSPQGMNTEAFFGQGTRLTVV.

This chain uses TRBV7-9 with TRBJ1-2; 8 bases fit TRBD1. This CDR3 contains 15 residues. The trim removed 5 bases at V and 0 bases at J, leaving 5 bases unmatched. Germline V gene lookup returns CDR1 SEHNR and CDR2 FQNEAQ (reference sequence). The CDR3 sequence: CASSPTQGANYGYTF. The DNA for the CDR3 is TGTGCCAGCAGCCCCACACAGGGGGCTAACTATGGCTACACCTTC.

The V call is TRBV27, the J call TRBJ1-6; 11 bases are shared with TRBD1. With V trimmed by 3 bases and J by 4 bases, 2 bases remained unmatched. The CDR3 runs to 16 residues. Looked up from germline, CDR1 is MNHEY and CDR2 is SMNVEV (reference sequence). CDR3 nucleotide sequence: TGTGCCAGCAGTTTTGGGACAGGGGGTTATAATTCACCCCTCCACTTT. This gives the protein CASSFGTGGYNSPLHF.